The clone carrying this T cell receptor (beta chain) was recorded many times. Its specificity is not known. This entry comes from a study of regulatory T cells in long-lasting Graves disease. Study findings and constraints: It was in persistent disease that TRBV28, TRBJ1-2 and TRBJ2-5 were favored.

This CDR3 spans 17 amino acids. Trimming left V 2 bases short and J 1 base short, with 15 bases between. Germline loops: CDR1 SGHTA, CDR2 FQGNSA. Time point here: newly diagnosed GD, antithyroid drugs for less than 3 months. Generation of the TCR library employed RNA extracted from PBMCs. Staff drew roughly 10 milliliters of peripheral blood into EDTA tubes. Investigators prepared the TCR beta libraries by applying iRepertoire HTBI primers and Arm-PCR of CDR3 regions. TCRdb reanalysed the multiplex PCR reads using MiXCR and keeps one entry per CDR3 protein. In the table there are hundreds of thousands of distinct CDR3 sequences, about a sixth of which are singletons.

This sequence originates from a female donor with Graves disease. Here the sequenced sample was peripheral blood mononuclear cells (PBMCs), taken at new diagnosis, from a patient treated with antithyroid drugs. The V gene is TRBV7-2, the J gene TRBJ1-5; D gene ambiguous. The CDR3 reads CASSLSPAGTSNQPQHF. DNA of the CDR3: TGTGCCAGCAGCTTATCTCCGGCGGGAACCAGCAATCAGCCCCAGCATTTT.